This TCR beta chain was sequenced during a study of cytomegalovirus exposure and HLA in healthy donors. 60 Vbeta and 13 Jbeta primers were used in PCR. Generated by immunoSEQ multiplex PCR, the TCRdb table keeps only in-frame clones and is missing some. The table has more than 150,000 clones, 75% to 85% seen once. V gave up 4 bases and J gave up 7 bases, with 11 bases separating them. Germline CDR1 reads SGDLS; CDR2 reads YYNGEE. The CDR3 is made up of 12 amino acids. This chain connects TRBV9 to TRBJ2-5; D is uncertain. The TCR sequence derives from a woman aged 30 to 39 in good health and CMV-seropositive. The sequenced material came from PBMCs. The CDR3 sequence is CASSTPPGTQYF. The CDR3 nucleotides read TGTGCCAGCAGCACCCCGCCGGGGACCCAGTACTTC.